This T cell receptor beta chain was captured in a study of CD8 T cells in ankylosing spondylitis. Whole-study results and caveats: As for the disease-linked clones, they showed a CD8+ phenotype and occurred at relatively low frequencies in peripheral blood. There was reportedly significant enrichment of clones that were disease-linked in matched ankylosing spondylitis synovial fluid. What seemed typical of ankylosing spondylitis blood was a TCR beta motif built from about 8 highly homologous variants.

The TCR beta libraries were generated through quantitative 5'-RACE incorporating molecular barcodes. TCRdb fed the 5' RACE reads into MiXCR, producing one record per CDR3 protein. The sample lists more than 500,000 distinct CDR3 sequences, approximately 5% occurring once. This CDR3 region has 17 residues. V was shortened by 0 bases and J by 4 bases, with 17 bases between the two germline ends. Germline V gene data show CDR1 as KGHSY and CDR2 as FQNENV. Turning to this clonotype: Its antigen is undetermined.

V is TRBV16 and J is TRBJ2-3; maybe TRBD2 (5 bases). This clonotype originated in a male donor with ankylosing spondylitis. Sample: blood, either unsorted or a sorted T cell fraction (not recorded which). Written as DNA, the CDR3 is TGTGCCAGCAGCCAATCGAGAGGGCACACTCAAGCAGATACGCAGTATTTT. Translating it yields CASSQSRGHTQADTQYF.